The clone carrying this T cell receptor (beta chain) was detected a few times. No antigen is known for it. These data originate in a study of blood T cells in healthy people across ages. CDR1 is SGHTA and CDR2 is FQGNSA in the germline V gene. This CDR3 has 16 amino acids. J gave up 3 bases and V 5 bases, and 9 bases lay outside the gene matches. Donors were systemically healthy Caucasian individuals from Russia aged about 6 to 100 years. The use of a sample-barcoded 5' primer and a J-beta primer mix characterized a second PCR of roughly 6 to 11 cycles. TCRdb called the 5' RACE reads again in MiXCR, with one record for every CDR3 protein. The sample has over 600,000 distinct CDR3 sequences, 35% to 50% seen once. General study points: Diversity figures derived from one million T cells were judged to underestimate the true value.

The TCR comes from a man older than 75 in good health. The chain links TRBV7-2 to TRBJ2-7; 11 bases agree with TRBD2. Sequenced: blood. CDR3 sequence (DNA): TGTGCCAGCAGCATATTTACTAGCGGGAGTGTCTACGAGCAGTACTTC. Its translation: CASSIFTSGSVYEQYF.